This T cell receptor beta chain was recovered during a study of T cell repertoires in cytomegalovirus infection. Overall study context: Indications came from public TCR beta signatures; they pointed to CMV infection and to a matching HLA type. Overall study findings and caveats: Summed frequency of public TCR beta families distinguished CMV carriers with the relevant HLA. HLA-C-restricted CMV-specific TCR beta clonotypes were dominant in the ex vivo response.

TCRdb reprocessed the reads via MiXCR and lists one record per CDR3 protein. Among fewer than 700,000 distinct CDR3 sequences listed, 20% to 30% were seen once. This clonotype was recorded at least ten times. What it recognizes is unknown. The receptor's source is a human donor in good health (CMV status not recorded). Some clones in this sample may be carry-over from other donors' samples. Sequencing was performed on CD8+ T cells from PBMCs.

CDR3 sequence (DNA): TGTGCCAGCAGGCGGACTAGCGGGGGGATCCCCTCCTACAATGAGCAGTTCTTC. Amino acid sequence: CASRRTSGGIPSYNEQFF. The chain employs TRBV12-3 or TRBV12-4 and TRBJ2-1, with 14 bases identical to TRBD2. Trimming cost V 6 bases and J 0 bases; bases outside gene matches: 7. The CDR3 runs to 18 residues.